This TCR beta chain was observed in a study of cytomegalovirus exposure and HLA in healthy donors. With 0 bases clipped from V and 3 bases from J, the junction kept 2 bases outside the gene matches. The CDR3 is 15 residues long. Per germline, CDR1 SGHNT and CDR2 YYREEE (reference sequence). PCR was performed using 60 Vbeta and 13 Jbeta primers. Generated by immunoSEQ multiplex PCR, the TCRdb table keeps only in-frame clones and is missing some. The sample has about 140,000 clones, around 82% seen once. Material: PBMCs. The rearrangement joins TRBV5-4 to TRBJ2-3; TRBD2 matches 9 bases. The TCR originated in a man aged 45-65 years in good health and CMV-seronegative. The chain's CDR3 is CASSLDLAGTDTQYF. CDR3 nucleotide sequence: TGTGCCAGCAGCTTGGATCTAGCGGGAACAGATACGCAGTATTTT.